This passage covers 10 T cell receptor beta chains from one sample sequenced in a study of monozygotic twins with inflammatory bowel disease. TCRdb derives one entry per CDR3 protein from the 5' RACE reads, leaving out DNA. There are approximately 150,000 distinct CDR3 sequences in the sample, with around 2.5% held by the top ten. The sequencing input was blood. Receptors originate from a human donor with ulcerative colitis or Crohn's disease, or a healthy co-twin of an affected twin (not recorded which).

This chain uses TRBV27 with TRBJ2-7; TCRdb proposes TRBD1, but this gene call is untestable without DNA. Germline values: CDR1 MNHEY, CDR2 SMNVEV (reference sequence). The CDR3 extends over 11 amino acids. CDR3 protein: CASSHSRQQYF.

The chain uses TRBV19 and TRBJ1-4; absent DNA, TCRdb's TRBD1 call cannot be checked. The V gene's germline CDR1 is LNHDA and CDR2 SQIVND (reference sequence). This CDR3 comprises 17 residues. The chain's CDR3 is CASSIPGQGRANEKLFF.

V is TRBV20-1 and J is TRBJ2-7; TCRdb lists TRBD1, though no DNA is available to test this call. The CDR3 length is 13 residues. Germline V lookup: CDR1 DFQATT, CDR2 SNEGSKA (reference sequence). CDR3 protein: CSAPRTGVYEQYF.

The rearrangement uses TRBV4-3 and TRBJ1-6; TCRdb returns TRBD1, unconfirmable since there is no DNA. The CDR3 consists of 15 residues. The germline V gene has CDR1 LGHNA and CDR2 YSLEER. CDR3 region: CASSQGTGEKSPLHF.

This chain uses TRBV29-1 with TRBJ2-3; TCRdb outputs TRBD2, but without DNA this stays unchecked. Germline CDR1 reads SQVTM; CDR2 reads ANQGSEA. This CDR3 has 15 amino acids. CDR3 region: CSVEASGGSSDTQYF.

The chain couples TRBV12-3 or TRBV12-4 to TRBJ2-7; the TCRdb call, TRBD1, lacks DNA for checking. The CDR3 is 14 residues long. The CDR3 is CASSFGQGSHEQYF.

The chain is built from TRBV3-1 and TRBJ1-1; the TCRdb D gene call, TRBD1, has no DNA to confirm it. Germline V CDR1 and CDR2: LGHDT, YNNKEL (reference sequence). The CDR3 consists of 14 residues. Here the CDR3 reads CASSQTGVGTEAFF.

This sequence joins TRBV20-1 and TRBJ1-1. The germline gives CDR1 DFQATT, CDR2 SNEGSKA (reference sequence). The length of the CDR3 is 16 residues. The chain's CDR3 is CSARDHRRAGWTEAFF.

The CDR3 region is CASSPQRGPAGGYTF. V usage is TRBV7-2 and J usage is TRBJ1-2; TCRdb returns TRBD1, unconfirmable since there is no DNA. There are 15 residues in the CDR3. CDR1 is SGHTA, CDR2 FQGNSA, per germline.

V and J are TRBV20-1 and TRBJ2-2; TCRdb indicates TRBD1, and absent DNA this call remains unverified. The CDR3 loop spans 15 amino acids. CDR1 DFQATT and CDR2 SNEGSKA come from the germline V gene (reference sequence). The CDR3 region is CSAREGAYNTGELFF.